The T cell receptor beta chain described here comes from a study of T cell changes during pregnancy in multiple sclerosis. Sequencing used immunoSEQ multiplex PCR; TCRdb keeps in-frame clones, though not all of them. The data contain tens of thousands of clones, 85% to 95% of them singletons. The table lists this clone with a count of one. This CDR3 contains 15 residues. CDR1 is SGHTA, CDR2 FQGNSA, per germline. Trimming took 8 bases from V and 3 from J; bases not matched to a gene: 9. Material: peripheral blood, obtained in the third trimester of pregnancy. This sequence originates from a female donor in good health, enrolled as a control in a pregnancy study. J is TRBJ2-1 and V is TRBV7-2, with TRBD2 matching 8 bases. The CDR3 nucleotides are TGTGCCAGCGTCGGCGGCGGGAGGTTCTACAATGAGCAGTTCTTC. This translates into CASVGGGRFYNEQFF.